Listed below are T cell receptor beta chains from one sample, sequenced in a study of blood T cell repertoires in COVID-19. Only in-frame clones appear in the TCRdb table, and some are missing; sequencing was by immunoSEQ multiplex PCR. This sample yields 50,000 to 70,000 clones, of which over 70% are seen a single time; 3% to 3.5% belongs to the top ten. Input material: peripheral blood. These receptors all stem from a man aged 60 to 75 with acute or convalescent COVID-19. Each CDR3 is given with its conserved first and last residue. A D gene is named only where the DNA matches it firmly. Part of the rows lack a size; the others show once, few, many or a class for expanded clones.

abundance	v_gene	len	j_gene	d_gene	CDR3nt	CDR3aa
.	TRBV7-2	15	TRBJ1-3	.	TGTGCCAGCAGCTTAGCGCGGGGCTCTGGAAACACCATATATTTT	CASSLARGSGNTIYF
.	TRBV7-2	12	TRBJ2-7	.	TGTGCCAGCAGCTTGAGCGGATACGAGCAGTACTTC	CASSLSGYEQYF
.	TRBV7-2	16	TRBJ1-2	TRBD1	TGTGCCAGCAGCTTAGCACGGGACAGGGGAAACTATGGCTACACCTTC	CASSLARDRGNYGYTF
.	TRBV6-6	11	TRBJ1-2	.	TGTGCCAGCAGGCGCAACTATGGCTACACCTTC	CASRRNYGYTF
.	TRBV24-1	13	TRBJ1-2	TRBD1	TGTGCCACCAGTACTGACAGGGGCGAGGGCTACACCTTC	CATSTDRGEGYTF
.	TRBV11-2	14	TRBJ2-1	.	TGTGCCAGCAGCCCTCTGAGAACCTACAATGAGCAGTTCTTC	CASSPLRTYNEQFF
.	TRBV6-6	12	TRBJ1-2	.	TGTGCCAGCACTGAGGGTCTATATGGCTACACCTTC	CASTEGLYGYTF
.	TRBV6-5	14	TRBJ1-2	TRBD1	TGTGCCAGCAGTTACTCGACAGGGAACTATGGCTACACCTTC	CASSYSTGNYGYTF
.	TRBV11-2	14	TRBJ2-4	.	TGTGCCAGCAGCTTAGTTCCGGAGGGAAACATTCAGTACTTC	CASSLVPEGNIQYF
.	TRBV7-9	14	TRBJ1-2	TRBD1	TGTGCCAGCAGCCATTCGGCAGGGGGCGATGGCTACACCTTC	CASSHSAGGDGYTF
.	TRBV2	16	TRBJ2-2	TRBD2	TGTGCCAGCACACTAGCGACGAGCAGAACCACCGGGGAGCTGTTTTTT	CASTLATSRTTGELFF
.	TRBV2	15	TRBJ2-6	.	TGTGCCAGCAGTCCAGGGATTTCTGGGGCCAACGTCCTGACTTTC	CASSPGISGANVLTF
.	TRBV5-1	15	TRBJ2-1	TRBD1	TGCGCCAGCAGCTTGGAGACAGGGGCCTACAATGAGCAGTTCTTC	CASSLETGAYNEQFF
.	TRBV10-3	15	TRBJ2-3	.	TGTGCCACCACCCCTAGGGGCATAATCACAGATACGCAGTATTTT	CATTPRGIITDTQYF
.	TRBV7-2	15	TRBJ1-5	.	TGTGCCAGCAGCTTAGCTCAAGGTTCGGGTCAGCCCCAGCATTTT	CASSLAQGSGQPQHF
.	TRBV7-9	17	TRBJ2-7	TRBD1	TGTGCCAGCAGCTTTTTCCTTCCCGGGACAGGCCTTTACGAGCAGTACTTC	CASSFFLPGTGLYEQYF
.	TRBV28	14	TRBJ1-2	TRBD1	TGTGCCAGCAGTATCATACAGGGGGCGCGCGGCTACACCTTC	CASSIIQGARGYTF
.	TRBV19	15	TRBJ1-2	TRBD1	TGTGCCAGTAGTAAGAACCGGGACAGGAGCTATGGCTACACCTTC	CASSKNRDRSYGYTF
.	TRBV5-1	14	TRBJ1-2	.	TGCGCCAGCAGCTCGCCAGGGGCTTCGGGGGGCTACACCTTC	CASSSPGASGGYTF
.	TRBV29-1	13	TRBJ1-2	TRBD1	TGCAGCGTTGGGGACAGGCTTAACTATGGCTACACCTTC	CSVGDRLNYGYTF
.	TRBV2	15	TRBJ1-5	.	TGTGCCAGCAGTGAAGCGCAAGGGGGTATCAAGCCCCAGCATTTT	CASSEAQGGIKPQHF
.	TRBV18	15	TRBJ2-1	TRBD2	TGTGCCAGCTCACCTACTAGCGGAACCTACAATGAGCAGTTCTTC	CASSPTSGTYNEQFF
few	TRBV6-5	13	TRBJ1-1	.	TGTGCCAGCAGTTACAGGGGCGAGACTGAAGCTTTCTTT	CASSYRGETEAFF
.	TRBV6-5	16	TRBJ1-1	.	TGTGCCAGCAGTTTCGAGGGGGGGAGAATGAACACTGAAGCTTTCTTT	CASSFEGGRMNTEAFF
.	TRBV24-1	13	TRBJ2-1	.	TGTGCCACCAACAGGGACGCCTACAATGAGCAGTTCTTC	CATNRDAYNEQFF
once	TRBV7-8	15	TRBJ2-7	.	TGTGCCAGCAGCTTAGTTGGGTCAGGGGAAGTCGAGCAGTACTTC	CASSLVGSGEVEQYF